The next 26 T cell receptor beta chains were all read from a single sample in a study of yellow fever vaccine responses in identical twins. TCRdb called the RT-PCR reads again in MiXCR, with one record for every CDR3 protein. The sample lists some 2,400 distinct CDR3 sequences; approximately 80% were seen once. The sequenced sample was T cells from blood (PBMCs), unsorted or a sorted subset (not recorded which), obtained before or after yellow fever vaccination (not recorded which). The source is a female donor who received the yellow fever vaccine.

The CDR3 reads CASSLISEDIQYF. CDR3 DNA: TGTGCCAGCAGCTTAATTAGTGAGGACATTCAGTACTTC. The chain carries TRBV7-3 and TRBJ2-4, with D unclear. V lost 1 base and J 8 bases, leaving 9 bases between the germline ends. This CDR3 region has 13 residues. Germline V gives CDR1 SGHTA, CDR2 FQGTGA.

The rearrangement uses TRBV18 and TRBJ2-3; perhaps TRBD2 as D (5 bases). This CDR3 region has 11 residues. CDR1 is KGHSH and CDR2 is LQKENI in the germline V gene. V lost 11 bases and J lost 5, with 11 bases in between. In nucleotides, the CDR3 is TGTGCCGGCACAGCGGAAGATACGCAGTATTTT. Translation: CAGTAEDTQYF. Full variable domain (outside the CDR3, taken from reference TRBV18 and TRBJ2-3): NAGVMQNPRHLVRRRGQEARLRCSPMKGHSHVYWYRQLPEEGLKFMVYLQKENIIDESGMPKERFSAEFPKEGPSILRIQQVVRGDSAAYFCAGTAEDTQYFGPGTRLTVL.

The rearrangement links TRBV6-5 to TRBJ2-5; TRBD2 agrees at 7 bases. V lost 2 bases and J lost 5; bases outside the gene matches: 8. Germline V gene lookup returns CDR1 MNHEY and CDR2 SVGAGI. This CDR3 contains 15 residues. CDR3 in DNA: TGTGCCAGCAGTTACGGGGGGGGAGGTGGGGAGACCCAGTACTTC. Translated: CASSYGGGGGETQYF.

The chain uses TRBV24-1 and TRBJ1-2; unclear D gene. CDR1 and CDR2 from the germline V gene are KGHDR and SFDVKD. The CDR3 is 11 residues long. The germline V and J ends were trimmed by 4 bases and 4 bases, with 3 bases remaining between them. CDR3: CATSDTYGYTF. CDR3 bases: TGTGCCACCAGTGACACCTATGGCTACACCTTC.

This clonotype was seen a single time. This sequence joins TRBV11-1 and TRBJ1-2; a weak D match, TRBD1 (5 bases). V was trimmed by 5 bases and J by 4 bases, leaving 11 bases between them. Germline V lookup: CDR1 SGHAT, CDR2 FQDESV (reference sequence). This CDR3 is 13 amino acids long. The CDR3 sequence: CASSEDTAYGYTF. Here the CDR3 DNA reads TGTGCCAGCAGCGAGGACACCGCCTATGGCTACACCTTC.

This chain uses TRBV11-1 with TRBJ1-4; no reliable D call. Between the trimmed V and J ends, which lost 4 bases and 0 bases, there was a span of 18 bases. CDR3 size: 18 residues. Germline V CDR1 and CDR2: SGHAT, FQDESV (reference sequence). DNA for the CDR3: TGTGCCAGCAGCTACCCCTGGTCAGGATCTCCAACTAATGAAAAACTGTTTTTT. Translated, it gives CASSYPWSGSPTNEKLFF.

The genes are TRBV11-2 and TRBJ2-7, with TRBD1 matching over 8 bases. Germline CDR1 reads SGHAT; CDR2 reads FQNNGV. The CDR3 length is 16 residues. V trimming: 3 bases; J trimming: 0 bases; junction bases outside the gene matches: 7. The CDR3 coding sequence is TGTGCCAGCAGCTTGACCGGACAGGGCGCCTCCTACGAGCAGTACTTC. Residues: CASSLTGQGASYEQYF.

A few counts support this clonotype. The chain couples TRBV11-2 to TRBJ1-2, with D possibly being TRBD1 (6 bases). Germline CDR1 SGHAT, CDR2 FQNNGV. Trimming removed 2 bases from V and 7 bases from J, with 14 bases in between. The CDR3 loop spans 14 amino acids. CDR3 bases: TGTGCCAGCAGCTTATCCCGGACAGTCGGTGGCTACACCTTC. It is translated as CASSLSRTVGGYTF.

This clonotype was detected once. The V and J genes are TRBV20-1 and TRBJ2-7; tentatively, D is TRBD2 (6 bases). Deletions cut 5 bases from V and 3 bases from J, with 20 bases between. Germline values: CDR1 DFQATT, CDR2 SNEGSKA (reference sequence). This CDR3 has 15 residues. CDR3 bases: TGCAGTGCTCAGGTCTCGACTAGGTTTGGCTACGAGCAGTACTTC. Its protein product is CSAQVSTRFGYEQYF.

CDR3 amino acids: CASSYRAFF. Here the CDR3 DNA reads TGCGCCAGCAGCTACAGGGCTTTCTTT. The chain carries TRBV4-1 and TRBJ1-1; possibly TRBD1 for D (5 bases). This CDR3 has 9 amino acids. V shed 5 bases and J shed 11 bases, with 6 bases lying between them. The V gene's germline CDR1 is MGHRA and CDR2 YSYEKL.

The gene calls are TRBV10-3 and TRBJ1-1, with a tentative D call TRBD1 (5 bases). CDR1 ENHRY and CDR2 SYGVKD come from the germline V gene. The CDR3 has 17 residues. V was pared by 5 bases and J by 0 bases, with 19 bases between. CDR3 nucleotide sequence: TGTGCCATCAGTCCCCCGGCAGGGTCGGGCCTGAACACTGAAGCTTTCTTT. It translates to CAISPPAGSGLNTEAFF.

The rearrangement links TRBV6-1 to TRBJ1-1; 9 nucleotides line up with TRBD1. In germline, CDR1 is MNHNS, CDR2 SASEGT. V shed 8 bases, J shed 5 bases, and the junction held 6 bases outside the gene matches. This CDR3 has 13 amino acids. CDR3 sequence (DNA): TGTGCCAGCCAGAGACAGGGGGGGACTGAAGCTTTCTTT. Encoded protein: CASQRQGGTEAFF.

The V gene is TRBV7-6, the J gene TRBJ2-2; perhaps TRBD2 as D (5 bases). Germline lookup yields CDR1 SGHVS and CDR2 FNYEAQ. The CDR3 extends over 13 amino acids. The CDR3 spells CAIGPGNTGELFF. As DNA, the CDR3 is TGTGCTATCGGGCCGGGAAACACCGGGGAGCTGTTTTTT.

The V gene is TRBV13, the J gene TRBJ2-5; D gene uncertain. In germline, CDR1 is PRHDT, CDR2 FYEKMQ (reference sequence). Between the trimmed V and J ends, which lost 7 bases and 5 bases, there was a span of 8 bases. This CDR3 has 11 amino acids. The chain's CDR3 is CASTPRETQYF. CDR3 sequence (DNA): TGTGCCAGCACCCCCAGGGAGACCCAGTACTTC.

V and J are TRBV2 and TRBJ2-1, with 8 bases identical to TRBD2. J was trimmed by 0 bases and V by 4 bases; bases with no gene match: 2. Germline V gene data show CDR1 as SNHLY and CDR2 as FYNNEI. The CDR3 spans 15 residues. This CDR3 reads CASSARGGSYNEQFF. In nucleotides, the CDR3 is TGTGCCAGCAGTGCTCGGGGGGGCTCCTACAATGAGCAGTTCTTC.

This rearrangement joins TRBV11-2 to TRBJ1-2; D is possibly TRBD1 (6 bases). Deletions cut 2 bases from V and 2 bases from J, with 15 bases between. Germline V gives CDR1 SGHAT, CDR2 FQNNGV. The CDR3 length is 16 residues. DNA for the CDR3: TGTGCCAGCAGCTTATCCGGGACAAGACTCAACTATGGCTACACCTTC. Protein: CASSLSGTRLNYGYTF.

This chain links TRBV7-2 with TRBJ2-6; TRBD1 might be the D (5 bases). CDR3 size: 15 residues. Trimming took off 3 bases at V and 3 bases at J, with 9 bases between the two ends. CDR1 is SGHTA and CDR2 is FQGNSA in the germline V gene. CDR3 in DNA: TGTGCCAGCAGCTTCGGCAGGGTTGGGGCCAACGTCCTGACTTTC. Its protein is CASSFGRVGANVLTF.

The V call is TRBV4-1, the J call TRBJ2-1; possible D gene TRBD2, 5 bases. The CDR3 consists of 16 residues. Trimming removed 0 bases at V and 0 bases at J, with 9 bases between. Germline V CDR1 and CDR2: MGHRA, YSYEKL. The CDR3 region has the DNA TGCGCCAGCAGCCAAGATGGAGGTCGCTCCTACAATGAGCAGTTCTTC. It is translated as CASSQDGGRSYNEQFF.

V gene TRBV10-3 combines with J gene TRBJ1-1; D is unclear. CDR3 length: 12 amino acids. Germline V gives CDR1 ENHRY, CDR2 SYGVKD. V was pared by 6 bases and J by 0 bases, with 5 bases between. CDR3 amino acids: CAIRGLNTEAFF. In DNA, the CDR3 is TGTGCCATCAGAGGACTGAACACTGAAGCTTTCTTT.

The rearrangement uses TRBV2 and TRBJ2-7; D not resolved. CDR3 length equals 14 residues. Germline V lookup: CDR1 SNHLY, CDR2 FYNNEI. V lost 3 bases and J 2 bases, leaving 11 bases between the germline ends. The CDR3 nucleotides are TGTGCCAGCAGTGATGTTTCCCACACCTACGAGCAGTACTTC. Its protein product is CASSDVSHTYEQYF.

J is TRBJ1-6 and V is TRBV30; 8 bases align to TRBD1. The CDR3 is made up of 13 amino acids. The V and J ends lost 5 bases and 7 bases, in that order; junction bases with no gene match: 4. In germline, CDR1 is GTSNPN, CDR2 SVGIG (reference sequence). The CDR3 region is CAWVGQGNSPLHF. The CDR3, as DNA: TGTGCCTGGGTCGGACAGGGAAATTCACCCCTCCACTTT.

The count of this clonotype is one. The J gene is TRBJ2-1, the V gene TRBV18; tentatively, D is TRBD1 or TRBD2 (5 bases each). From germline, CDR1 is KGHSH and CDR2 LQKENI. The CDR3 is made up of 12 amino acids. Trimming cost V 3 bases and J 7 bases, with 7 bases left between them. In DNA form, the CDR3 reads TGTGCCAGCTCACCGGGGGTAAATGAGCAGTTCTTC. Translation gives CASSPGVNEQFF.

The chain carries TRBV13 and TRBJ2-3; perhaps TRBD2 as D (5 bases). Germline CDR1 reads PRHDT; CDR2 reads FYEKMQ (reference sequence). Trimming took off 5 bases at V and 2 bases at J, with 20 bases between the two ends. This CDR3 has 17 residues. CDR3 in DNA: TGTGCCAGCAGCGGACTCTTCACGGGGATATACACAGATACGCAGTATTTT. This sequence encodes CASSGLFTGIYTDTQYF.

The chain has TRBV5-4 and TRBJ1-2; D unclear. Trimming removed 2 bases at V and 2 bases at J, with 7 bases between. Germline assignment: CDR1 SGHNT and CDR2 YYREEE (reference sequence). CDR3 length: 13 amino acids. As DNA, the CDR3 is TGTGCCAGCAGCTTAAGGATAAACTATGGCTACACCTTC. It encodes CASSLRINYGYTF.

This clonotype was detected only a few times. This chain connects TRBV4-1 to TRBJ1-1; D might be TRBD1 (6 bases). Germline values: CDR1 MGHRA, CDR2 YSYEKL. Trimming pared 5 bases from V and 1 base from J, leaving 11 bases between. The CDR3 totals 14 residues. Here the CDR3 reads CASSLSGANTEAFF. CDR3 DNA sequence: TGCGCCAGCAGCTTGTCGGGGGCGAACACTGAAGCTTTCTTT.

CDR3 in amino acids: CASNTWRGSGYGYTF. CDR3 coding DNA: TGTGCCAGCAACACTTGGCGGGGATCGGGCTATGGCTACACCTTC. The genes are TRBV6-1 and TRBJ1-2; D not certain. The CDR3 runs 15 residues. Germline V gene sequence: CDR1 MNHNS, CDR2 SASEGT. V shed 7 bases and J shed 4 bases, with 19 bases lying between them.